Each of the 22 T cell receptor beta chains below was sequenced from the same sample in a study of CD8 T cells in ankylosing spondylitis. TCRdb passed the 5' RACE reads through MiXCR, listing each CDR3 protein once. The repertoire has around 770,000 distinct CDR3 sequences, about 12% of them found once; the top ten carry roughly 0.51%. General study points: The study identified a TCR beta motif of under ten highly homologous variants that appeared characteristic of ankylosing spondylitis blood.

These receptors are not linked to any known antigen. Sequencing was carried out using blood, either unsorted or a sorted T cell fraction (not recorded which). Every receptor here comes from a male donor with ankylosing spondylitis.

This clonotype was observed a few times. The chain has TRBV27 and TRBJ2-7; perhaps TRBD1 as D (6 bases). The V end was cut by 5 bases, the J end by 5 bases, with 19 bases between. Germline lookup yields CDR1 MNHEY and CDR2 SMNVEV (reference sequence). The CDR3 sequence is 15 residues long. The CDR3 spells CASSPGTHRANEQYF. The CDR3 DNA reads TGTGCCAGCAGTCCAGGGACCCACAGGGCCAACGAGCAGTACTTC.

This clonotype was seen more than once but under ten times. This sequence joins TRBV6-5 and TRBJ2-5, with D possibly TRBD2 on 6 matching bases. The CDR3 sequence is 17 residues long. The V end lost 2 bases, the J end lost 5 bases, and 21 bases lay between the germline ends. Germline loops: CDR1 MNHEY, CDR2 SVGAGI. The CDR3 DNA sequence: TGTGCCAGCAGTTACGGGGAGGCACACTTACTTGGGGAGACCCAGTACTTC. Translated: CASSYGEAHLLGETQYF.

The V gene is TRBV20-1, the J gene TRBJ2-7; 9 nucleotides agree with TRBD1. J was trimmed by 6 bases and V by 1 base; bases with no gene match: 7. Germline CDR1 is DFQATT and CDR2 is SNEGSKA (reference sequence). The CDR3 is made up of 14 amino acids. The DNA of the CDR3 is TGCAGTGCTAGAGGGGGACAGGGCGGTCGCGAGCAGTACTTC. Protein sequence: CSARGGQGGREQYF.

This clonotype was recorded a few times. The chain links TRBV29-1 to TRBJ2-7, with 9 bases identical to TRBD2. The CDR3 is 14 amino acids. Germline CDR1 is SQVTM and CDR2 is ANQGSEA. The V segment lost 7 bases and the J segment 0 bases; nucleotides outside the gene matches: 7. CDR3: CSARPGLASYEQYF. In nucleotides, the CDR3 is TGCAGCGCCCGCCCGGGACTAGCCTCCTACGAGCAGTACTTC.

This clonotype occurred a few times. The chain carries TRBV5-1 and TRBJ1-2, with 10 bases aligning to TRBD1. The CDR3 is 17 amino acids. V lost 2 bases and J lost 4; bases outside the gene matches: 11. Per the germline V gene, CDR1 is SGHRS and CDR2 is YFSETQ. This CDR3 reads CASSLTPGQGPSYGYTF. The CDR3 DNA follows: TGCGCCAGCAGCTTAACTCCGGGACAGGGGCCTAGCTATGGCTACACCTTC.

In its sample, this clonotype was seen a few times. The chain links TRBV4-2 to TRBJ2-7; D uncertain. This CDR3 has 15 amino acids. Per the germline V gene, CDR1 is LGHNA and CDR2 is YNFKEQ. The germline V and J ends were trimmed by 0 bases and 6 bases, with 15 bases remaining between them. CDR3 residues: CASSQDWNYPGEQYF. For the CDR3, the DNA is TGTGCCAGCAGCCAAGATTGGAACTACCCGGGCGAGCAGTACTTC.

This clonotype was found a few times. Germline and junction disagree at one end, which may indicate a read error. The CDR3 protein is CSASLIAHPPPF. CDR3 DNA: TGCAGTGCTAGCCTTATAGCCCACCCTCCTCCGTTC. V usage is TRBV20-1 and J usage is TRBJ2-7; no clear D. The CDR3 is 12 residues long. CDR1 DFQATT and CDR2 SNEGSKA come from the germline V gene (reference sequence).

The chain recombines TRBV29-1 with TRBJ2-3, with 9 nucleotides matching TRBD2. Trimming cost V 4 bases and J 5 bases; bases outside gene matches: 4. The CDR3 has 13 amino acids. CDR1 is SQVTM and CDR2 is ANQGSEA in the germline V gene. As DNA, the CDR3 is TGCAGCGTTGTGCGGGGGGGCGTAGATACGCAGTATTTT. Amino acids: CSVVRGGVDTQYF.

The J gene is TRBJ2-1, the V gene TRBV3-1; 7 bases agree with TRBD1. Germline values: CDR1 LGHDT, CDR2 YNNKEL (reference sequence). This CDR3 has 13 residues. V was pared by 2 bases and J by 10 bases, with 5 bases of the junction left unmatched. The CDR3 region has the DNA TGTGCCAGCAGCCAAAAGGGGGCATACGAGCAGTTCTTC. As protein: CASSQKGAYEQFF.

The chain couples TRBV5-1 to TRBJ2-1; no clear D gene. The V end was cut by 1 base, the J end by 5 bases, with 10 bases between. The V gene's germline CDR1 is SGHRS and CDR2 YFSETQ. The CDR3 is 14 amino acids. CDR3: CASSLLGVDNEQFF. The CDR3 nucleotides read TGCGCCAGCAGCTTGCTGGGTGTGGACAATGAGCAGTTCTTC.

The gene calls are TRBV19 and TRBJ1-1; 7 bases fit TRBD1. CDR3 length: 15 residues. Germline CDR1 reads LNHDA; CDR2 reads SQIVND (reference sequence). V shed 5 bases and J 0 bases; nucleotides not matched to a gene: 6. CDR3 in amino acids: CASSVRGTVNTEAFF. CDR3 sequence (DNA): TGTGCCAGTAGTGTCCGTGGGACAGTGAACACTGAAGCTTTCTTT.

The rearrangement joins TRBV29-1 to TRBJ2-3; 7 bases agree with TRBD1. Germline trimming cut 7 bases from V and 2 bases from J; bases unmatched to any gene: 9. The CDR3 runs to 14 residues. Per germline, CDR1 SQVTM and CDR2 ANQGSEA. CDR3 sequence: CSARQGGNTDTQYF. Here the CDR3 DNA reads TGCAGCGCCCGACAGGGTGGAAACACAGATACGCAGTATTTT.

At least ten counts were recorded for this clonotype. The gene calls are TRBV4-2 and TRBJ2-7; the D is unclear. V lost 3 bases, J lost 12 bases, and 18 bases lay in between. CDR1 and CDR2 from the germline V gene are LGHNA and YNFKEQ. CDR3 length: 13 amino acids. The CDR3 loop is CASSQVLYGATYF. CDR3 nucleotides: TGTGCCAGCAGCCAGGTACTCTACGGAGCAACGTACTTC.

The rearrangement links TRBV20-1 to TRBJ2-5; 8 positions match TRBD1. The junction had 10 bases not matched to a gene; V was cut back by 5 bases and J by 5 bases. The CDR3 is 14 amino acids. Germline CDR1 DFQATT, CDR2 SNEGSKA (reference sequence). CDR3 nucleotides: TGCAGTGCTCACCTAGGACAGGGCCGGGAGACCCAGTACTTC. It is translated as CSAHLGQGRETQYF.

This chain connects TRBV5-4 to TRBJ2-1; 9 bases fit TRBD2. The CDR3 is 12 amino acids. The germline gives CDR1 SGHNT, CDR2 YYREEE (reference sequence). V lost 3 bases to trimming and J lost 15 bases; unmatched junction nucleotides: 7. CDR3 protein: CASSSFSGGRFF. For the CDR3, the DNA is TGTGCCAGCAGCTCATTTAGCGGGGGAAGGTTCTTC.

J is TRBJ2-1 and V is TRBV20-1; D perhaps matches TRBD1 (6 bases). The CDR3 length is 11 residues. V shed 6 bases and J shed 10 bases, with 13 bases lying between them. Germline V gene lookup returns CDR1 DFQATT and CDR2 SNEGSKA (reference sequence). The CDR3 loop reads CSAYRVQEQFF. As DNA, the CDR3 is TGCAGTGCGTACAGGGTACAGGAGCAGTTCTTC.

The CDR3 region has the DNA TGCGCCAGCAGCCAAGACCACCAGGGCGGGGAGCTGTTTTTT. It yields the protein CASSQDHQGGELFF. This chain uses TRBV4-1 with TRBJ2-2, with D possibly being TRBD1 (5 bases). In germline, CDR1 is MGHRA, CDR2 YSYEKL. V lost 0 bases, J lost 7 bases, and 9 bases lay in between. This CDR3 has 14 residues.

This clonotype was counted a few times. The rearrangement uses TRBV7-2 and TRBJ1-1; D ambiguous. With 6 bases removed from V and 5 bases from J, the gap between germline ends came to 16 bases. From germline, CDR1 is SGHTA and CDR2 FQGNSA. The CDR3 covers 14 residues. CDR3 DNA: TGTGCCAGCAGTCAGAGAATATCGGGAACTGAAGCTTTCTTT. As protein: CASSQRISGTEAFF.

V gene TRBV4-1 combines with J gene TRBJ2-7; TRBD1 aligns across 7 bases. In germline, CDR1 is MGHRA, CDR2 YSYEKL. The V segment lost 0 bases and the J segment 3 bases; nucleotides outside the gene matches: 5. The CDR3 consists of 15 residues. The CDR3 region is CASSQEGRDSYEQYF. The CDR3 DNA reads TGCGCCAGCAGCCAAGAGGGACGGGACAGCTACGAGCAGTACTTC.

This clonotype was found a few times. This rearrangement joins TRBV4-2 to TRBJ1-3; no clear D. The V and J ends lost 4 bases and 2 bases respectively, with 6 bases between them. The V gene's germline CDR1 is LGHNA and CDR2 YNFKEQ. This CDR3 comprises 13 residues. The CDR3 loop is CASSRDPGNTIYF. The CDR3 nucleotides are TGTGCCAGCAGCCGAGATCCTGGAAACACCATATATTTT.

This clonotype was recorded at least ten times. DNA of the CDR3: TGTGCCAGCAGCCTCTCAGGGGCTTTAATATCGGATGGCTACACCTTC. As protein: CASSLSGALISDGYTF. J is TRBJ1-2 and V is TRBV6-1; D is perhaps TRBD1 (6 bases). With 6 bases removed from V and 6 bases from J, the gap between germline ends came to 23 bases. The germline V gene encodes CDR1 MNHNS and CDR2 SASEGT. The CDR3 loop spans 16 amino acids.

This clonotype was detected ten times or more. The V call is TRBV11-2, the J call TRBJ2-3; D is uncertain. Germline V gene data show CDR1 as SGHAT and CDR2 as FQNNGV. The CDR3 sequence is 13 residues long. The V gene lost 5 bases and the J gene lost 4 bases, with 10 bases spanning the gap. CDR3 sequence (DNA): TGTGCCAGCAGCGAGGTGGTATCAGATACGCAGTATTTT. The encoded protein is CASSEVVSDTQYF. The full variable domain, its missing parts supplied by reference TRBV11-2 and TRBJ2-3, is EAGVAQSPRYKIIEKRQSVAFWCNPISGHATLYWYQQILGQGPKLLIQFQNNGVVDDSQLPKDRFSAERLKGVDSTLKIQPAKLEDSAVYLCASSEVVSDTQYFGPGTRLTVL.